Presented here are 24 T cell receptor beta chains from one specimen sequenced in a study of shared clonotypes between healthy human individuals. TCRdb's table, derived via immunoSEQ multiplex PCR, lists solely in-frame clones and lacks some. The sample lists more than 2 million clones, approximately 96% occurring once. Sample: naive CD4+ T cells sorted from blood. Subset specified: CD45RA+ positively selected. The receptor source for this set is a man aged 18 to 29 in good health.

The V and J genes are TRBV4-3 and TRBJ2-3; 10 bases align to TRBD2. Germline values: CDR1 LGHNA, CDR2 YSLEER. The length of the CDR3 is 15 residues. Trimming took 5 bases from V and 0 from J; bases not matched to a gene: 2. The CDR3 nucleotides read TGCGCCAGCAGCGAGACTAGCGGGAGCACAGATACGCAGTATTTT. Its protein product is CASSETSGSTDTQYF.

The rearrangement joins TRBV5-1 to TRBJ2-5; 9 positions agree with TRBD2. Germline loops: CDR1 SGHRS, CDR2 YFSETQ. Trimming removed 0 bases from V and 5 bases from J; junction bases left unmatched: 8. The CDR3 has 16 amino acids. The CDR3 region has the DNA TGCGCCAGCAGCTTGGTTCTAGCGGGGCTCGACGAGACCCAGTACTTC. This sequence encodes CASSLVLAGLDETQYF.

The J gene is TRBJ1-2, the V gene TRBV30; D perhaps matches TRBD1 (6 bases). Trimming left V 7 bases short and J 6 bases short, with 18 bases between. The germline V gene has CDR1 GTSNPN and CDR2 SVGIG (reference sequence). This CDR3 region has 13 residues. CDR3 nucleotides: TGTGCCTCCCAGGGGCAGGGTGTTGATGGCTACACCTTC. Its protein product is CASQGQGVDGYTF.

The rearrangement uses TRBV5-1 and TRBJ2-7; a possible D gene is TRBD1 (5 bases). Per the germline V gene, CDR1 is SGHRS and CDR2 is YFSETQ. The CDR3 length is 14 residues. With 1 base removed from V and 1 base from J, the gap between germline ends came to 9 bases. The CDR3 reads CASSLTRQSYEQYF. The CDR3 DNA is TGCGCCAGCAGCTTGACCAGACAGTCCTACGAGCAGTACTTC.

This chain joins TRBV18 and TRBJ1-2, with D possibly being TRBD1 (5 bases). CDR3 length: 16 residues. The germline gives CDR1 KGHSH, CDR2 LQKENI. The ends were cut back, 6 bases at V and 1 base at J, with 18 bases in the middle. The CDR3, as DNA: TGTGCCAGCTCCCGGACGGCGGGGGGGGATAACTATGGCTACACCTTC. Translating gives CASSRTAGGDNYGYTF.

The gene calls are TRBV7-8 and TRBJ1-2; D remains ambiguous. The length of the CDR3 is 13 residues. The germline V gene encodes CDR1 SGHVS and CDR2 FQNEAQ. The V gene lost 0 bases and the J gene lost 8 bases, with 10 bases spanning the gap. The CDR3 region is CASSLAAPQGYTF. The DNA of the CDR3 is TGTGCCAGCAGCTTAGCGGCTCCTCAGGGCTACACCTTC. The whole variable domain, filled in from reference TRBV7-8 and TRBJ1-2, reads GAGVSQSPRYKVAKRGQDVALRCDPISGHVSLFWYQQALGQGPEFLTYFQNEAQLDKSGLPSDRFFAERPEGSVSTLKIQRTQQEDSAVYLCASSLAAPQGYTFGSGTRLTVV.

The V and J genes are TRBV7-8 and TRBJ2-1; TRBD1 matches 11 bases. The V gene's germline CDR1 is SGHVS and CDR2 FQNEAQ. The CDR3 runs 17 residues. The ends lost 5 bases at V and 0 bases at J; junction bases unmatched: 6. CDR3: CASSIRDRGSSYNEQFF. CDR3 in DNA: TGTGCCAGCAGCATCCGGGACAGGGGGAGCTCCTACAATGAGCAGTTCTTC.

This chain uses TRBV7-9 with TRBJ2-2; 10 positions match TRBD1. The CDR3 is made up of 18 amino acids. V shed 5 bases, J shed 3 bases, and the junction held 12 bases outside the gene matches. CDR1 SEHNR and CDR2 FQNEAQ come from the germline V gene (reference sequence). The CDR3 bases are TGTGCCAGCAGCCCGCGACCCCCTGGACAGGGGGACACCGGGGAGCTGTTTTTT. Residues: CASSPRPPGQGDTGELFF.

This chain connects TRBV4-3 to TRBJ2-1, with TRBD1 matching over 8 bases. The CDR3 loop spans 15 amino acids. V was clipped by 6 bases and J by 2 bases; unmatched bases: 6. The germline gives CDR1 LGHNA, CDR2 YSLEER. This CDR3 reads CASRKTGDTYNEQFF. In DNA form, the CDR3 reads TGCGCCAGCAGGAAGACAGGGGATACCTACAATGAGCAGTTCTTC.

This clone was counted once. V and J are TRBV5-1 and TRBJ1-2, with 9 bases matching TRBD1. V dropped 1 base and J dropped 4; count of bases not matched to a gene: 5. Germline V lookup: CDR1 SGHRS, CDR2 YFSETQ. The CDR3 is made up of 15 amino acids. CDR3 protein: CASSLTGGPVYGYTF. CDR3 in DNA: TGCGCCAGCAGCTTGACAGGGGGCCCCGTCTATGGCTACACCTTC.

The rearrangement links TRBV5-4 to TRBJ2-7; the D gene is possibly TRBD2 (6 bases). Germline V gives CDR1 SGHNT, CDR2 YYREEE (reference sequence). The length of the CDR3 is 15 residues. V gave up 4 bases and J gave up 2 bases, with 16 bases separating them. CDR3 sequence: CASSVQLAVTYEQYF. The CDR3 DNA is TGTGCCAGCAGCGTGCAACTAGCCGTAACCTACGAGCAGTACTTC.

The genes are TRBV5-1 and TRBJ1-4; D might be TRBD1 (5 bases). The CDR3 extends over 13 amino acids. V was trimmed by 7 bases and J by 5 bases, leaving 12 bases between them. Germline-derived CDR1 and CDR2 are SGHRS and YFSETQ. CDR3 nucleotides: TGCGCCAGCCGCAGGGATCTAAATGAAAAACTGTTTTTT. Its translation is CASRRDLNEKLFF.

Comments on this clone: At the DNA level, this CDR3 is encoded by other sequences in the same sample as well. This rearrangement joins TRBV30 to TRBJ1-4, with D possibly matching TRBD1 (5 bases). This CDR3 is 12 amino acids long. Germline assignment: CDR1 GTSNPN and CDR2 SVGIG (reference sequence). V shed 3 bases and J shed 3 bases, with 5 bases lying between them. The CDR3 reads CAWRTANEKLFF. DNA for the CDR3: TGTGCCTGGAGGACAGCTAATGAAAAACTGTTTTTT.

J is TRBJ1-2 and V is TRBV6-1; no firm D call. The germline V gene has CDR1 MNHNS and CDR2 SASEGT. Trimming took off 6 bases at V and 3 bases at J, with 14 bases between the two ends. The CDR3 runs 14 residues. The CDR3 nucleotides are TGTGCCAGCAGCCCTCGGGGTGGAGACTATGGCTACACCTTC. This codes for CASSPRGGDYGYTF.

The chain links TRBV10-3 to TRBJ1-4, with 8 bases identical to TRBD1. J lost 7 bases, V lost 0 bases, and 7 bases had no gene match. Germline loops: CDR1 ENHRY, CDR2 SYGVKD. This CDR3 is built from 16 residues. CDR3 nucleotide sequence: TGTGCCATCAGTGAGTCTGGCGGGACAGGAGGTGAAAAACTGTTTTTT. Its translation: CAISESGGTGGEKLFF.

V gene TRBV6-6 combines with J gene TRBJ1-1; possible D gene TRBD1, 6 bases. Germline lookup yields CDR1 MNHNY and CDR2 SVGAGI (reference sequence). V was pared by 2 bases and J by 1 base, with 14 bases between. CDR3 size: 16 residues. CDR3 bases: TGTGCCAGCAGTTACGGGAGGGGGACCGGGAACACTGAAGCTTTCTTT. As protein: CASSYGRGTGNTEAFF.

The chain joins TRBV9 to TRBJ1-3; D call uncertain. V lost 0 bases, J lost 4 bases, and 8 bases lay in between. CDR1 is SGDLS and CDR2 is YYNGEE in the germline V gene. This CDR3 spans 14 amino acids. The CDR3 here is CASSVGTPGNTIYF. CDR3 sequence (DNA): TGTGCCAGCAGCGTAGGGACGCCAGGAAACACCATATATTTT.

In this sample, this clone turned up a few times. The V call is TRBV5-4, the J call TRBJ1-6, with 7 bases fitting TRBD1. The CDR3 is 14 amino acids. Germline V gives CDR1 SGHNT, CDR2 YYREEE (reference sequence). Losses at the gene ends were 0 bases for V and 9 bases for J; bases not matched to a gene: 3. In nucleotides, the CDR3 is TGTGCCAGCAGCTTGGAGTCAGGGGGTTCACCCCTCCACTTT. This translates into CASSLESGGSPLHF.

V is TRBV5-4 and J is TRBJ1-1; weak D call: TRBD1 (5 bases). V was shortened by 0 bases and J by 0 bases, with 12 bases between the two germline ends. The germline CDR1 and CDR2 sequences are SGHNT and YYREEE (reference sequence). The CDR3 contains 16 residues. CDR3 loop: CASSLAESRVNTEAFF. The CDR3 DNA is TGTGCCAGCAGCTTGGCCGAGTCCAGGGTGAACACTGAAGCTTTCTTT.

The chain employs TRBV7-2 and TRBJ2-1; D uncertain. Germline V gene lookup returns CDR1 SGHTA and CDR2 FQGNSA. The germline V and J ends were trimmed by 3 bases and 0 bases, with 18 bases remaining between them. CDR3 size: 18 residues. This CDR3 reads CASSFGPGGAGSYNEQFF. CDR3 nucleotides: TGTGCCAGCAGCTTCGGCCCGGGCGGAGCAGGCTCCTACAATGAGCAGTTCTTC.

The chain links TRBV6-1 to TRBJ2-3; D is uncertain. The germline V gene has CDR1 MNHNS and CDR2 SASEGT. CDR3 length: 13 residues. Trimming removed 1 base at V and 10 bases at J, with 12 bases between. The CDR3 sequence: CASSEDRPLAQYF. In DNA, the CDR3 is TGTGCCAGCAGTGAAGATCGGCCTCTGGCGCAGTATTTT.

The chain carries TRBV30 and TRBJ1-2; unclear D gene. Germline V CDR1 and CDR2: GTSNPN, SVGIG (reference sequence). V was trimmed by 1 base and J by 8 bases, leaving 8 bases between them. CDR3 length equals 11 residues. The CDR3 spells CAWSEDRGYTF. The CDR3 DNA reads as TGTGCCTGGAGTGAGGACCGCGGCTACACCTTC. Full variable domain (rest looked up from reference TRBV30 and TRBJ1-2): SQTIHQWPATLVQPVGSPLSLECTVEGTSNPNLYWYRQAAGRGLQLLFYSVGIGQISSEVPQNLSASRPQDRQFILSSKKLLLSDSGFYLCAWSEDRGYTFGSGTRLTVV.

V usage is TRBV7-9 and J usage is TRBJ1-6; 7 nucleotides line up with TRBD1. CDR3 length: 15 amino acids. Germline lookup yields CDR1 SEHNR and CDR2 FQNEAQ (reference sequence). V gave up 3 bases and J gave up 8 bases; unmatched junction bases: 7. CDR3 loop: CASSFDREIDSPLHF. The DNA for the CDR3 is TGTGCCAGCAGCTTCGACAGGGAAATAGATTCACCCCTCCACTTT.

This clone was seen only once. The rearrangement links TRBV6-7 to TRBJ2-7, with D perhaps matching TRBD2 (5 bases). TRBV6-7 is an ORF for which the function is uncertain. The CDR3 consists of 15 residues. The germline V and J ends were trimmed by 6 bases and 5 bases, with 20 bases remaining between them. The CDR3 is CASRPTPSGAHEQYF. As DNA, the CDR3 is TGTGCCAGCAGGCCCACCCCCAGCGGTGCCCACGAGCAGTACTTC.